The T cell receptor (beta chain) described here comes from a study of blood T cell repertoires in COVID-19. Turning to the study itself: T cells, B-cell-depleted T cells, or PBMCs supplied cDNA or gDNA.

Germline trimming cut 6 bases from V and 6 bases from J; bases unmatched to any gene: 10. In germline, CDR1 is SGHRS, CDR2 YFSETQ. CDR3 length equals 15 residues. Original processing notes: For nucleated cells, counts were estimated from reference gene primer amplification. Profiled with immunoSEQ multiplex PCR; TCRdb holds only in-frame clones, not every one. The V and J calls and clone size come from that table; D and trimming were worked out from the DNA. The sample lists 150,000 to 200,000 clones, 65% to 85% seen once, with around 5% in the top ten. This sequence was found in an older man who had been exposed to COVID-19. J is TRBJ2-2 and V is TRBV5-1, with TRBD2 matching over 8 bases. Material for sequencing was PBMCs or T cells enriched from blood (not recorded which). The CDR3, as DNA: TGCGCCAGCAACCGACGGGAGGGTGCGGCCGGGGAGCTGTTTTTT. The encoded protein is CASNRREGAAGELFF.